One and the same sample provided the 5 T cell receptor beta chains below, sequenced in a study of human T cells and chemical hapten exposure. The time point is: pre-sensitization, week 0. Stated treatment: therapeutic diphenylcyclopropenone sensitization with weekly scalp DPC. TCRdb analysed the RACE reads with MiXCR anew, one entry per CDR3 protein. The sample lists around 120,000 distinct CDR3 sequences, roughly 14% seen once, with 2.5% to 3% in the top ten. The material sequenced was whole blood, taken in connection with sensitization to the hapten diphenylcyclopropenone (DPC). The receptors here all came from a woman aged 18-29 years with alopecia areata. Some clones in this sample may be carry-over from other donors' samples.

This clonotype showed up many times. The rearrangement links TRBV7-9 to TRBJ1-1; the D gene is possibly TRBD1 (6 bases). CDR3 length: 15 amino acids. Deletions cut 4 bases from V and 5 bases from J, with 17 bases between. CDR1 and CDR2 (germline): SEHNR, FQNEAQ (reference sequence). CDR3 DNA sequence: TGTGCCAGCAGCTCCGGTCAGGGACAAACTACTGAAGCTTTCTTT. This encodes CASSSGQGQTTEAFF.

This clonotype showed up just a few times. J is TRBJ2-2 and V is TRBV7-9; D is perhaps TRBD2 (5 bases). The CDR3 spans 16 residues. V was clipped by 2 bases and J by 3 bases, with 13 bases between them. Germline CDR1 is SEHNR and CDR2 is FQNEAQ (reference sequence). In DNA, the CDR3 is TGTGCCAGCAGCTTATCGGCGGGTTTCTACACCGGGGAGCTGTTTTTT. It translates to CASSLSAGFYTGELFF.

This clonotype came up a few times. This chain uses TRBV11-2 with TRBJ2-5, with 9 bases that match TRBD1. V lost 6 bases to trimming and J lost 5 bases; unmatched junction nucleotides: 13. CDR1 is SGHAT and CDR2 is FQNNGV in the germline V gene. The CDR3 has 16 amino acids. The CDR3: CASSSPGTGKRETQYF. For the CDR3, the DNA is TGTGCCAGCAGTAGTCCCGGGACAGGGAAAAGGGAGACCCAGTACTTC.

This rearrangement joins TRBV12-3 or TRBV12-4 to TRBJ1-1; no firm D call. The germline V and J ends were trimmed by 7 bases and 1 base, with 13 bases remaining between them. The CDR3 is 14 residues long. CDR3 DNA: TGTGCCAGCACCCTCGGTTGGCCGAACACTGAAGCTTTCTTT. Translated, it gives CASTLGWPNTEAFF.

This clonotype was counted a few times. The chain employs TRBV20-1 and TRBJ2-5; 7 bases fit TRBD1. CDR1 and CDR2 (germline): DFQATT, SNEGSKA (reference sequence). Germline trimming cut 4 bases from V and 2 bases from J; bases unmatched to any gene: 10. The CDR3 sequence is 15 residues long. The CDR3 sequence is CSAISTGIHQETQYF. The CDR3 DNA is TGCAGTGCTATTTCGACAGGGATCCATCAAGAGACCCAGTACTTC.